The entry below gives a single TCR beta chain sequence along with its context. Its antigen is not yet known. Within one base of it there is no much larger clone, and no base qualities were kept. The TCR beta CDR3 regions were amplified from the RNA transcripts. The first round of RT-PCR for the TCR CDR3 was performed with the HTBI primer set and the Qiagen OneStep RT-PCR kit. Libraries were constructed in a second round of multiplex PCR, after which size selection and purification were carried out. Paired-end sequencing of the libraries was performed with 100 bp reads on an Illumina HiSeq2000. Under the source paper's analysis protocol: SOAPnuke was used to process the raw data, with reads discarded if the reads contained adapters or uncalled bases, had a mean Phred below 15, or lacked an exact constant-primer or identifier match. High-quality paired reads were merged using COPE v1.2.5, and each unique nucleotide sequence was defined as a clonotype. MiTCR v1.1 was used to align the clonotypes against IMGT TRBV, TRBD and TRBJ reference segments. Only V-J combinations with frequency above 0.0001, covering about 99% of repertoires, were analysed. A TCS score was defined as the ratio between F50 (clonal expansion) and ExV (chaos), using BLOSUM62-based TCRdist between CDR3 peptides within each V-J. Welch's t-statistics and random forest reduced roughly 540 V-J features to 10 to 15, which were used in a naive Bayes classifier (R e1071). The similarity between thyroid and blood repertoires was quantified using the Morisita-Horn index. The raw public data were reprocessed by TCRdb itself: fastp quality trimming at Q25, MiXCR clonotype calling, in-frame beta chains only. One record per CDR3 amino acid sequence lists the most common genes and DNA. These V and J calls originate from TCRdb's pipeline instead of the authors' own analysis. Counted in this sample were 500,000 to 800,000 distinct CDR3 sequences; 45% of them appeared once. Approximately 7.2% of the sample lies in the top ten.

These data belong to a study of T cells in Graves' hyperthyroidism and ophthalmopathy (dated by TCRdb to the late 2010s). The study in broad terms: To identify TCR V-J signatures that set the groups apart, the researchers used a discovery cohort of 100 or so patients, made up of 40 to 45 with Graves' ophthalmopathy and 55 to 65 with stable Graves' hyperthyroidism. Whether ophthalmopathy could be predicted prospectively was tested in an independent validation cohort made up of some 20 hyperthyroidism patients plus 17 patients who later progressed to ophthalmopathy. The roughly 91 discovery patients were randomly divided into training and test sets at a 7:3 ratio. In several Graves' hyperthyroidism patients, the study also compared T-cell repertoires from thyroid tissue with T-cell repertoires from blood. After blood sampling, hyperthyroidism patients were treated with methimazole at a starting dose of 30 mg daily, and ophthalmopathy patients were treated with high-dose intravenous methylprednisolone. According to the paper, TCR Vbeta CDR3 sequencing was carried out on around 140 peripheral blood samples, which came from 40 to 45 ophthalmopathy, about 75 hyperthyroidism and 17 progressor patients.

Patients with uncontrolled infections, other autoimmune diseases, pregnancy or lactation were excluded. Diagnoses were based on clinical symptoms, serum thyroxine and TRAb, thyroid ultrasound and orbital computed tomography. Total RNA was extracted using Trizol reagent, and RNA quality was assessed on an Agilent 2100 Bioanalyzer. For this chain, trimming is 2 bases at the V end and 5 bases at the J end, and the number of junction bases without a gene match is 6. CDR1 and CDR2, looked up from the germline V gene, are SGHDT and YYEEEE. Spanning cysteine to phenylalanine, the CDR3 consists of 15 amino acids. The sequence is cut down to CDR3 DNA, 45 bases in frame from base 1. What the research found in general, with its limitations: In validation, the model predicted progression to ophthalmopathy with about 71% sensitivity and over 72% specificity, a median of around six months before onset. Blood samples also contained most of the expanded thyroid clonotypes (frequency above 0.001), which suggests that blood repertoires may reflect thyroid immune responses. No statistical method was used to set the sample size in advance, and investigators knew the group allocation. Ophthalmopathy was separated from stable hyperthyroidism by a 13 V-J signature model, with 85% to 90% sensitivity and just over 81% specificity obtained in cross-validation and 80%/75% obtained in testing.

Sequenced: peripheral blood or thyroid tissue (not recorded which). This TCR derives from an adult man with Graves' disease, either hyperthyroidism or ophthalmopathy (not recorded which). The chain links TRBV5-6 with TRBJ2-7, and 11 junction bases match TRBD1. At the DNA level, the sequence is TGTGCCAGCAGCTTCCCGGGACAGGGGGGAGACGAGCAGTACTTC. Its translation is CASSFPGQGGDEQYF. The full variable domain, with segments outside the CDR3 supplied by the reference TRBV5-6 and TRBJ2-7 proteins, appears as DAGVTQSPTHLIKTRGQQVTLRCSPKSGHDTVSWYQQALGQGPQFIFQYYEEEERQRGNFPDRFSGHQFPNYSSELNVNALLLGDSALYLCASSFPGQGGDEQYFGPGTRLTVT.